This T cell receptor (beta chain) was observed in a study of cytomegalovirus exposure and HLA in healthy donors. Study-wide points: Some public TCRs appeared in many individuals, while most sequences were rare. The study had only CMV serostatus as immune exposure information. Sequencing likely caused a cluster of highly shared sequence variants. As a later analysis showed, a missense DCLRE1C variant was linked to trimming of TCR beta V- and J-genes.

About this clone itself: Its matching antigen is unknown.

The ends were cut back, 8 bases at V and 2 bases at J, with 9 bases in the middle. Germline values: CDR1 SGHVS, CDR2 FQNEAQ. CDR3 size: 12 residues. The PCR contained 60 Vbeta and 13 Jbeta primers. Sequencing was performed with immunoSEQ multiplex PCR; in TCRdb, only in-frame clones are kept and a portion is missing. Of fewer than 200,000 clones listed, approximately 78% are singletons. The sequenced material came from PBMCs. This chain uses TRBV7-8 with TRBJ1-2; TRBD1 might be the D (5 bases). This TCR came from a woman aged 18 to 35 in good health and CMV-seronegative. CDR3 DNA sequence: TGTGCCAGCGGGAACAGGAACTATGGCTACACCTTC. It specifies CASGNRNYGYTF.